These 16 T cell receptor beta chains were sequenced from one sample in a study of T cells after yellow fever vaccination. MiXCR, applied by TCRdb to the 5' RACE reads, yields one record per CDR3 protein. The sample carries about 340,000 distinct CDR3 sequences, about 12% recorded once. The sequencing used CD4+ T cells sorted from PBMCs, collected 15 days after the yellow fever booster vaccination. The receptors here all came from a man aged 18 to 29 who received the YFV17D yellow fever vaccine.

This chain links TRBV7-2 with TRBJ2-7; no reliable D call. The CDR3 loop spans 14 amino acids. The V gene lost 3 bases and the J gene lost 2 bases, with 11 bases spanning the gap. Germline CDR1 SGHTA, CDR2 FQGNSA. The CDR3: CASSFYQLAYEQYF. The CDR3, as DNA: TGTGCCAGCAGCTTTTATCAGCTCGCCTACGAGCAGTACTTC.

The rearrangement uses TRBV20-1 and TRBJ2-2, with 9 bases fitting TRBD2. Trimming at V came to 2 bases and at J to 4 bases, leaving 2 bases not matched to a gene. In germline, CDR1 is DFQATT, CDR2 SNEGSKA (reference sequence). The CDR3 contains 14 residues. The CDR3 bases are TGCAGTGCTAGAAATAGCGGGGGCACCGGGGAGCTGTTTTTT. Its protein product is CSARNSGGTGELFF.

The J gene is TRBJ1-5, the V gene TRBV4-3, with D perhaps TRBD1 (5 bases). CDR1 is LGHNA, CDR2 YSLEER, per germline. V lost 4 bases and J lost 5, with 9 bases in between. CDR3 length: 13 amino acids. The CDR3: CASSPNRYQPQHF. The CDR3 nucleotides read TGCGCCAGCAGCCCCAACAGGTATCAGCCCCAGCATTTT.

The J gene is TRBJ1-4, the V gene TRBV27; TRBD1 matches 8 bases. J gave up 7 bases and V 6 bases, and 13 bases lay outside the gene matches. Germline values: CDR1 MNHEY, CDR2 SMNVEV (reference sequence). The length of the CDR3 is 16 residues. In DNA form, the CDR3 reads TGTGCCAGCAGCCGTGAACCGGACAGGGAAAGTGAAAAACTGTTTTTT. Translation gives CASSREPDRESEKLFF. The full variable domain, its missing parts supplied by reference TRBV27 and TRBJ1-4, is EAQVTQNPRYLITVTGKKLTVTCSQNMNHEYMSWYRQDPGLGLRQIYYSMNVEVTDKGDVPEGYKVSRKEKRNFPLILESPSPNQTSLYFCASSREPDRESEKLFFGSGTQLSVL.

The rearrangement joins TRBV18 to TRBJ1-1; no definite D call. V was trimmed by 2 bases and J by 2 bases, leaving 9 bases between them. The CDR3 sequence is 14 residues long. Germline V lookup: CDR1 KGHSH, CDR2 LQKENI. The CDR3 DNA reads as TGTGCCAGCTCACCAAACAGCATAAACACTGAAGCTTTCTTT. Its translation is CASSPNSINTEAFF.

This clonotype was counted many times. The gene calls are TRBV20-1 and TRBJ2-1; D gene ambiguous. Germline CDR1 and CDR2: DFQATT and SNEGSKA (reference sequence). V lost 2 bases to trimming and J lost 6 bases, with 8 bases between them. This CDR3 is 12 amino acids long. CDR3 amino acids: CSARTYFNEQFF. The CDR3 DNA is TGCAGTGCTAGAACATATTTCAATGAGCAGTTCTTC.

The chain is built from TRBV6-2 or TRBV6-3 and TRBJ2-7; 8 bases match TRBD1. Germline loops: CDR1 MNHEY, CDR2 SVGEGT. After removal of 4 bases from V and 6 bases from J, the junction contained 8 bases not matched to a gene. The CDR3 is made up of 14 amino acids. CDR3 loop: CASSFTRQGSEQYV. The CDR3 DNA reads TGTGCCAGCAGTTTCACCCGACAGGGGTCCGAGCAGTACGTC.

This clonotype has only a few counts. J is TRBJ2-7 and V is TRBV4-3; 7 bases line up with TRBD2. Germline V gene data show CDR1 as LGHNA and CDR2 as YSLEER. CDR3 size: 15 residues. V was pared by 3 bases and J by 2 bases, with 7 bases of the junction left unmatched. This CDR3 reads CASSQVSGWAYEQYF. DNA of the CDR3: TGCGCCAGCAGCCAGGTTAGCGGGTGGGCCTACGAGCAGTACTTC.

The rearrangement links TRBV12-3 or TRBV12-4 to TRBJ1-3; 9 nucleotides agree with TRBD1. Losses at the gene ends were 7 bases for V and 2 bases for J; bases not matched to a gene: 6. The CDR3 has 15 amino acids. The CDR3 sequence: CASTRDRDPGNTIYF. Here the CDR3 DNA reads TGTGCCAGCACCCGGGACAGGGATCCTGGAAACACCATATATTTT.

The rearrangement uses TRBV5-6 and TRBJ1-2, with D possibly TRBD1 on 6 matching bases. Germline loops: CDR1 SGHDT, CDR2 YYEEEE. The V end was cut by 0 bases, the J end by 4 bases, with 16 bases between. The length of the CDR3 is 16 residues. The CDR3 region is CASSLGAGGGSYGYTF. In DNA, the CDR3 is TGTGCCAGCAGCTTGGGCGCCGGGGGCGGTAGCTATGGCTACACCTTC.

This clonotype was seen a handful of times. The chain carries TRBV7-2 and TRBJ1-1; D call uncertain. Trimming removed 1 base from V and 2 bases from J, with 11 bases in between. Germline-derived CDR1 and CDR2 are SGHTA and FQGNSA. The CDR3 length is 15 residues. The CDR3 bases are TGTGCCAGCAGCTTAGATGTCAACCCTAACACTGAAGCTTTCTTT. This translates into CASSLDVNPNTEAFF. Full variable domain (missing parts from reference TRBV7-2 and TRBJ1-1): GAGVSQSPSNKVTEKGKDVELRCDPISGHTALYWYRQSLGQGLEFLIYFQGNSAPDKSGLPSDRFSAERTGGSVSTLTIQRTQQEDSAVYLCASSLDVNPNTEAFFGQGTRLTVV.

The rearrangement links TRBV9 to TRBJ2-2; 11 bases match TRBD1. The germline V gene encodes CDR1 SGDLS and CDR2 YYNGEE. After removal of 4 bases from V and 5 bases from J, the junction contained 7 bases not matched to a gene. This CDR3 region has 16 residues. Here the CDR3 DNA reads TGTGCCAGCAGCCTCCGGGGGACAGGGGGGACCGGGGAGCTGTTTTTT. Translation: CASSLRGTGGTGELFF.

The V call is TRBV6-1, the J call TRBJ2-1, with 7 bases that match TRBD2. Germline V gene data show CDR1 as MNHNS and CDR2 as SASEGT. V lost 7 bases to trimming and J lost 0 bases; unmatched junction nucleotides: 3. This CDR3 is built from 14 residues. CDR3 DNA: TGTGCCAGCAAGGGCGGGGGCTCCTACAATGAGCAGTTCTTC. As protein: CASKGGGSYNEQFF.

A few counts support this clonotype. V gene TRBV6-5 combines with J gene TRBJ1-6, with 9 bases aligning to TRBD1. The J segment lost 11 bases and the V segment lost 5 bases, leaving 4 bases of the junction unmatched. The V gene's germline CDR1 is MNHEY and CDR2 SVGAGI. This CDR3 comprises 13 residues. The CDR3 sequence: CASSKQGAAPLHF. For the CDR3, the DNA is TGTGCCAGCAGTAAACAGGGGGCGGCACCCCTCCACTTT.

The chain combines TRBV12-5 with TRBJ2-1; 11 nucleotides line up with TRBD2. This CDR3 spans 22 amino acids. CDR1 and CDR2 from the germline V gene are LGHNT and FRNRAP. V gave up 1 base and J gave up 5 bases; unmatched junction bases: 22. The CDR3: CASGLGSGTLHVAGGSHNEQFF. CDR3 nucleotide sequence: TGTGCTAGTGGTTTGGGCTCCGGGACACTCCATGTAGCGGGGGGGTCCCACAATGAGCAGTTCTTC. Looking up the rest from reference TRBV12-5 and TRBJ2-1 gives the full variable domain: DARVTQTPRHKVTEMGQEVTMRCQPILGHNTVFWYRQTMMQGLELLAYFRNRAPLDDSGMPKDRFSAEMPDATLATLKIQPSEPRDSAVYFCASGLGSGTLHVAGGSHNEQFFGPGTRLTVL.

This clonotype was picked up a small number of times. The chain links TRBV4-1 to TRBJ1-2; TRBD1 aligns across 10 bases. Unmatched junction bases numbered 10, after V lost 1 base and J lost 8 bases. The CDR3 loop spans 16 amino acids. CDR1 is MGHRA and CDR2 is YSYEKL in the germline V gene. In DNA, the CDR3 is TGCGCCAGCAGCCAAGCCGGGACAGGGGCCAGGAGGGGCTACACCTTC. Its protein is CASSQAGTGARRGYTF.